Each of the 4 T cell receptor beta chains below was sequenced from the same sample in a study of post-analysis software for immune sequencing data. Findings of the study overall: In patients, TRBV5-6, TRBV5-1 and TRBV20-1 belonged to roughly five TRBV segments found more frequently than in controls.

Unique molecular identifiers had been added to the TCR beta cDNA libraries. TCRdb recomputed calls from the PCR reads with MiXCR, one row per CDR3 protein. The table lists almost 700,000 distinct CDR3 sequences, 55% to 60% of them singletons. Antigens for these TCRs are unknown. Sequencing was done on a sample of blood. Receptors originate from a girl between 2 and 10 years old with multiple sclerosis.

The rearrangement links TRBV29-1 to TRBJ2-1; 9 bases are a match to TRBD2. The germline V gene encodes CDR1 SQVTM and CDR2 ANQGSEA. The CDR3 spans 13 residues. The CDR3 loop is CSGLAGVYNEQFF. Written as DNA, the CDR3 is TGCAGTGGATTAGCGGGGGTTTACAATGAGCAGTTCTTC.

V usage is TRBV6-2 or TRBV6-3 and J usage is TRBJ2-3; D is perhaps TRBD1 (6 bases). CDR1 is MNHEY, CDR2 SVGEGT, per germline. The CDR3 contains 15 residues. V lost 5 bases, J lost 3 bases, and 15 bases lay in between. DNA of the CDR3: TGTGCCAGCAGTCCGAGCCGACAGGCAACAGATACGCAGTATTTT. It translates to CASSPSRQATDTQYF.

Of note for this clonotype: The germline gene is not matched at one end of the junction; a read error may be the cause. The CDR3 DNA reads as TGTGCCAGCAGTCACTCGAAGGAACAGCCCCAGCATTTT. Translated: CASSHSKEQPQHF. This chain joins TRBV6-6 and TRBJ1-5; no reliable D call. CDR1 is MNHNY, CDR2 SVGAGI, per germline (reference sequence). The CDR3 length is 13 residues.

V gene TRBV4-2 combines with J gene TRBJ2-1; 11 positions match TRBD2. V dropped 2 bases and J dropped 3; count of bases not matched to a gene: 18. The CDR3 runs to 21 residues. Looked up from germline, CDR1 is LGHNA and CDR2 is YNFKEQ. The CDR3 region is CASSQLAPRLAGYMGYNEQFF. The CDR3 DNA is TGTGCCAGCAGCCAATTGGCCCCCCGACTAGCGGGGTACATGGGCTACAATGAGCAGTTCTTC.